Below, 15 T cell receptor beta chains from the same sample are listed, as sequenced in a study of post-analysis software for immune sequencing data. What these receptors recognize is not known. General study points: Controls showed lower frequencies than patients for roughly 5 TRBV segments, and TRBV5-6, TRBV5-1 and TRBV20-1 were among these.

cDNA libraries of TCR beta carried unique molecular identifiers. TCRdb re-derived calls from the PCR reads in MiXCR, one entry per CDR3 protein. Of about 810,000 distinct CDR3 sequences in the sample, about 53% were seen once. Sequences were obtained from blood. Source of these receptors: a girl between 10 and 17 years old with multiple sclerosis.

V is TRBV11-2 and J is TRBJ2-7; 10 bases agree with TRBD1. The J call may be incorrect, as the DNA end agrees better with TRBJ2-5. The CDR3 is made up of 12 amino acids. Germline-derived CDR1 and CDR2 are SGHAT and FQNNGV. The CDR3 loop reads CASSDRGQTQYF. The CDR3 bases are TGTGCCAGCTCAGACAGGGGGCAGACCCAGTACTTC.

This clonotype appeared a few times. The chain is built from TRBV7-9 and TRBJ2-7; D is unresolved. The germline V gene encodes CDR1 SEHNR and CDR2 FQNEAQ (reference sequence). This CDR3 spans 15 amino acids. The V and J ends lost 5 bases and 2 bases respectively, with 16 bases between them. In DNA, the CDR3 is TGTGCCAGCAGCAGTACACTGGCCTTGCCCTACGAGCAGTACTTC. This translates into CASSSTLALPYEQYF. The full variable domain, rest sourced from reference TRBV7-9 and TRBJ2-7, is DTGVSQNPRHKITKRGQNVTFRCDPISEHNRLYWYRQTLGQGPEFLTYFQNEAQLEKSRLLSDRFSAERPKGSFSTLEIQRTEQGDSAMYLCASSSTLALPYEQYFGPGTRLTVT.

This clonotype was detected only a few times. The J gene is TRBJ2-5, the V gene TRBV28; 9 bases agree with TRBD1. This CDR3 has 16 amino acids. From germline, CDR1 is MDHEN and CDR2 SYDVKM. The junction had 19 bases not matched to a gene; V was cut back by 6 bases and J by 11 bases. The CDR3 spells CASSLQRGQGGNEQYF. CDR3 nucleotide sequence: TGTGCCAGCAGCCTACAGCGGGGACAGGGAGGAAATGAGCAGTACTTC.

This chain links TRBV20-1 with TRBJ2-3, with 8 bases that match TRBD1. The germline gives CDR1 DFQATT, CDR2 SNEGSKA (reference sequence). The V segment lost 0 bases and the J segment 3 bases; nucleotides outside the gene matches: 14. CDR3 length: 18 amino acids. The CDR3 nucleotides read TGCAGTGCTAGAGACCACCTTGGCGACAGGGGTATGACAGATACGCAGTATTTT. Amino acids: CSARDHLGDRGMTDTQYF.

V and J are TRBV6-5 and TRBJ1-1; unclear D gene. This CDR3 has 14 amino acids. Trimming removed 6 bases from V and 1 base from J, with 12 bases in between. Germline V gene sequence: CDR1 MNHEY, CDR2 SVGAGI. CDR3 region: CASSRESPNTEAFF. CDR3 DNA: TGTGCCAGCAGCCGCGAGAGTCCGAACACTGAAGCTTTCTTT.

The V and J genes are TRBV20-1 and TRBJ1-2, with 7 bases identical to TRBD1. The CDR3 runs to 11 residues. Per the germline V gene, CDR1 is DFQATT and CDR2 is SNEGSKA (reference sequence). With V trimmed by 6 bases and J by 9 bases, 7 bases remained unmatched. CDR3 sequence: CSAPQGISYTF. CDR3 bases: TGCAGTGCCCCACAGGGGATCAGCTACACCTTC.

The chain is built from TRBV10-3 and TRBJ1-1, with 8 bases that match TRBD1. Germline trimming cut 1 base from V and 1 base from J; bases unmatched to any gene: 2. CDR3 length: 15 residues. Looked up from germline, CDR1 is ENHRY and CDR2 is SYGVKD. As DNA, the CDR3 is TGTGCCATCAGTGAGTACAGGGGGGAGAACACTGAAGCTTTCTTT. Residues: CAISEYRGENTEAFF.

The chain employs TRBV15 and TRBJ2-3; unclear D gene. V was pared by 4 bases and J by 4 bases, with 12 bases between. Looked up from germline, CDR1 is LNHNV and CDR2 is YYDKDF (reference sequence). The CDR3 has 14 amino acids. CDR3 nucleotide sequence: TGTGCCACCAGCACGCGGAGTCAGCCAGATACGCAGTATTTT. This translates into CATSTRSQPDTQYF.

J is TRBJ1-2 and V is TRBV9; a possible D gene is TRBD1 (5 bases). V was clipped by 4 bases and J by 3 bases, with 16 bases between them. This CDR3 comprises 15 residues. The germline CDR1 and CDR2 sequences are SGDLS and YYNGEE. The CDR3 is CASSTQTGRDYGYTF. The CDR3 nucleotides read TGTGCCAGCAGCACACAGACGGGCAGGGACTATGGCTACACCTTC. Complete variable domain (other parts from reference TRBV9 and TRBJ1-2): DSGVTQTPKHLITATGQRVTLRCSPRSGDLSVYWYQQSLDQGLQFLIQYYNGEERAKGNILERFSAQQFPDLHSELNLSSLELGDSALYFCASSTQTGRDYGYTFGSGTRLTVV.

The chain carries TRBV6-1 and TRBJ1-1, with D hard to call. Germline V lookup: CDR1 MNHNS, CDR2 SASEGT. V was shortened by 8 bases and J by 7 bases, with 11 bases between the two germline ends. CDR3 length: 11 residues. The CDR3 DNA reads TGTGCCAGCGCGACAAGAATTGAAGCTTTCTTT. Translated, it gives CASATRIEAFF.

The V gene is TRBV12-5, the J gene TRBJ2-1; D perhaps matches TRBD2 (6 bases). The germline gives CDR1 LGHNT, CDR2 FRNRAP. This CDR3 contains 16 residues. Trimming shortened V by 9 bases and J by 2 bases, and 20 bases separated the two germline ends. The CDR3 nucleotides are TGTGCTAGCGCTTCATCCGTGGGGGGAACCTACAATGAGCAGTTCTTC. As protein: CASASSVGGTYNEQFF.

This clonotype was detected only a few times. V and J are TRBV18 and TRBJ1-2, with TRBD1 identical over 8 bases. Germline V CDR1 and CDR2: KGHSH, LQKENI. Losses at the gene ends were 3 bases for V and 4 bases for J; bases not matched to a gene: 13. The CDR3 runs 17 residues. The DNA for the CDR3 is TGTGCCAGCTCACCGACGGAAGGGACAGGCAATATCTATGGCTACACCTTC. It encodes CASSPTEGTGNIYGYTF.

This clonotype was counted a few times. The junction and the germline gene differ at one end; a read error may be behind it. The CDR3 spells CSAPGLAGELFF. The CDR3 region has the DNA TGCAGCGCCCCGGGACTAGCGGGAGAGCTGTTCTTC. The chain recombines TRBV29-1 with TRBJ2-1; TRBD2 matches 14 bases. Germline V gives CDR1 SQVTM, CDR2 ANQGSEA. The CDR3 extends over 12 amino acids.

CDR3 region: CASSQVGLAANNEQFF. The CDR3 DNA reads as TGTGCCAGCAGCCAAGTCGGACTAGCGGCTAACAATGAGCAGTTCTTC. The rearrangement joins TRBV4-2 to TRBJ2-1; 10 bases are a match to TRBD2. CDR1 and CDR2 (germline): LGHNA, YNFKEQ. This CDR3 contains 16 residues. V shed 1 base, J shed 5 bases, and the junction held 5 bases outside the gene matches.

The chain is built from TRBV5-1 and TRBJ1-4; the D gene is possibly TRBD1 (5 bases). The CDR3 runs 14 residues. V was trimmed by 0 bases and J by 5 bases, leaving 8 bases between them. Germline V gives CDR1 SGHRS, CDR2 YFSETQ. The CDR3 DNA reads TGCGCCAGCAGCTTGGGACAGAGGAATGAAAAACTGTTTTTT. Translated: CASSLGQRNEKLFF.